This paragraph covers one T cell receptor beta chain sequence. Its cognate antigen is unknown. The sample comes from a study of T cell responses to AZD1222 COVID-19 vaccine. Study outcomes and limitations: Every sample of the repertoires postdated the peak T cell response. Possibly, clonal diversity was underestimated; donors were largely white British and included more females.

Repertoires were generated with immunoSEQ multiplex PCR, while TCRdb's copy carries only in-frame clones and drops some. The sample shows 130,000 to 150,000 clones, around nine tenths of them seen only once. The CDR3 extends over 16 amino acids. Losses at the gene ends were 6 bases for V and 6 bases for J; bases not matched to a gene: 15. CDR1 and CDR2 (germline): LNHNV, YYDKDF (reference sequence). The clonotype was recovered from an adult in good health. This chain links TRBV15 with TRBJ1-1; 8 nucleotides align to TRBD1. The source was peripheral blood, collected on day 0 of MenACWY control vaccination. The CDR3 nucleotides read TGTGCCACCAGGAATAGCTATGGACAGGGTTGGGCTGAAGCTTTCTTT. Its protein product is CATRNSYGQGWAEAFF. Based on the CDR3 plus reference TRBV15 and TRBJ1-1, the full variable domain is DAMVIQNPRYQVTQFGKPVTLSCSQTLNHNVMYWYQQKSSQAPKLLFHYYDKDFNNEADTPDNFQSRRPNTSFCFLDIRSPGLGDTAMYLCATRNSYGQGWAEAFFGQGTRLTVV.